Following are 27 T cell receptor beta chains from one sample sequenced in a study of OX40 agonist ivuxolimab in advanced cancers. Assay used: immunoSEQ multiplex PCR; TCRdb lists only in-frame clones, some missing. The sample lists 70,000 to 80,000 clones; approximately 86% were seen once. The sequencing here drew on CD4+ or CD8+ T cells sorted from blood, taken in a trial of the OX40 agonist ivuxolimab. These receptors were obtained from an adult with an advanced solid tumor such as melanoma, head and neck, liver or kidney cancer.

The rearrangement links TRBV18 to TRBJ2-5, with a tentative D call TRBD2 (6 bases). CDR3 length equals 14 residues. The V end was cut by 3 bases, the J end by 4 bases, with 12 bases between. Germline V lookup: CDR1 KGHSH, CDR2 LQKENI. The CDR3 spells CASSPKEGPETQYF. The CDR3 DNA follows: TGTGCCAGCTCACCGAAGGAGGGCCCAGAGACCCAGTACTTC.

This chain uses TRBV18 with TRBJ2-2; D possibly corresponds to TRBD1 (6 bases). The CDR3 is 14 residues long. In germline, CDR1 is KGHSH, CDR2 LQKENI. V lost 3 bases and J lost 4, with 9 bases in between. CDR3 sequence (DNA): TGTGCCAGCTCACCGATGGACAGCACCGGGGAGCTGTTTTTT. Translating gives CASSPMDSTGELFF.

The chain employs TRBV7-3 and TRBJ2-3; D is ambiguous. Germline-derived CDR1 and CDR2 are SGHTA and FQGTGA. This CDR3 contains 15 residues. Trimming stripped 2 bases from V and 0 bases from J, with 9 bases between. The CDR3, as DNA: TGTGCCAGCAGCTTAGGGCCTTTTAGCACAGATACGCAGTATTTT. Translation: CASSLGPFSTDTQYF.

V is TRBV6-5 and J is TRBJ2-5; D remains ambiguous. Germline CDR1 and CDR2: MNHEY and SVGAGI. V lost 5 bases and J lost 1, with 5 bases in between. The CDR3 loop spans 12 amino acids. The CDR3 here is CASSRPQETQYF. The CDR3 DNA reads as TGTGCCAGCAGTAGACCCCAAGAGACCCAGTACTTC.

V gene TRBV27 combines with J gene TRBJ1-1; a weak D match, TRBD1 (5 bases). The germline V gene encodes CDR1 MNHEY and CDR2 SMNVEV (reference sequence). Trimming took 3 bases from V and 6 from J, leaving 17 bases between them. This CDR3 region has 15 residues. The CDR3 coding sequence is TGTGCCAGCAGTTTGGTTTGGGACGGTAGTGCTGAAGCTTTCTTT. It translates to CASSLVWDGSAEAFF.

This chain joins TRBV18 and TRBJ2-1; 11 bases are a match to TRBD2. Germline assignment: CDR1 KGHSH and CDR2 LQKENI. The CDR3 is 17 residues long. After removal of 0 bases from V and 10 bases from J, the junction contained 11 bases not matched to a gene. CDR3 protein: CASSPPVLAGGRGEQFF. The CDR3 nucleotides are TGTGCCAGCTCACCACCGGTCTTAGCGGGGGGGCGAGGAGAGCAGTTCTTC. Combining the CDR3 with reference TRBV18 and TRBJ2-1 gives the whole variable domain NAGVMQNPRHLVRRRGQEARLRCSPMKGHSHVYWYRQLPEEGLKFMVYLQKENIIDESGMPKERFSAEFPKEGPSILRIQQVVRGDSAAYFCASSPPVLAGGRGEQFFGPGTRLTVL.

The J gene is TRBJ2-7, the V gene TRBV9; TRBD2 is a possible D gene (5 bases). Trimming left V 3 bases short and J 0 bases short, with 16 bases between. CDR1 and CDR2 from the germline V gene are SGDLS and YYNGEE. This CDR3 has 16 residues. The CDR3 sequence: CASSASLEASSYEQYF. CDR3 in DNA: TGTGCCAGCAGCGCCTCGCTGGAGGCGAGCTCCTACGAGCAGTACTTC.

J is TRBJ2-5 and V is TRBV7-3; no reliable D call. In germline, CDR1 is SGHTA, CDR2 FQGTGA. The CDR3 sequence is 13 residues long. V lost 4 bases and J lost 5, with 11 bases in between. The CDR3 spells CASSSRIGETQYF. The CDR3 bases are TGTGCCAGCAGCTCCAGAATCGGGGAGACCCAGTACTTC. The entire variable domain, with the rest obtained from reference TRBV7-3 and TRBJ2-5, is as follows: GAGVSQTPSNKVTEKGKYVELRCDPISGHTALYWYRQSLGQGPEFLIYFQGTGAADDSGLPNDRFFAVRPEGSVSTLKIQRTERGDSAVYLCASSSRIGETQYFGPGTRLLVL.

V gene TRBV29-1 combines with J gene TRBJ1-3; a weak D match, TRBD1 (6 bases). Deletions cut 2 bases from V and 0 bases from J, with 8 bases between. In germline, CDR1 is SQVTM, CDR2 ANQGSEA. This CDR3 is built from 14 residues. CDR3: CSVERGASGNTIYF. The CDR3 DNA reads as TGCAGCGTTGAACGGGGGGCCTCTGGAAACACCATATATTTT.

This clone showed up just a few times. This chain links TRBV6-6 with TRBJ1-4; the D is unclear. This CDR3 has 11 residues. Trimming cost V 8 bases and J 8 bases, with 9 bases left between them. From germline, CDR1 is MNHNY and CDR2 SVGAGI (reference sequence). The CDR3 DNA reads as TGTGCCAGCGGGAAAAAGGAAAAACTGTTTTTT. This encodes CASGKKEKLFF.

This clone showed up just once. The V call is TRBV27, the J call TRBJ1-1; D gene unclear. With 1 base removed from V and 1 base from J, the gap between germline ends came to 4 bases. The CDR3 covers 13 residues. Looked up from germline, CDR1 is MNHEY and CDR2 is SMNVEV (reference sequence). DNA of the CDR3: TGTGCCAGCAGTTTATTCAAGAACACTGAAGCTTTCTTT. Translation gives CASSLFKNTEAFF.

The V call is TRBV2, the J call TRBJ2-5; D not certain. CDR1 is SNHLY, CDR2 FYNNEI, per germline. The CDR3 is made up of 12 amino acids. The V end lost 6 bases, the J end lost 6 bases, and 11 bases lay between the germline ends. The DNA of the CDR3 is TGTGCCAGCAGGCTTGGCTCACAGACCCAGTACTTC. Translation: CASRLGSQTQYF.

The chain has TRBV7-3 and TRBJ1-1; D is uncertain. The CDR3 runs 15 residues. V was pared by 3 bases and J by 1 base, with 12 bases between. CDR1 SGHTA and CDR2 FQGTGA come from the germline V gene. The CDR3 nucleotides are TGTGCCAGCAGCTTGGGCGGTAAGGGGAACACTGAAGCTTTCTTT. Amino acids: CASSLGGKGNTEAFF.

V is TRBV6-5 and J is TRBJ1-1; tentatively, D is TRBD1 (5 bases). From germline, CDR1 is MNHEY and CDR2 SVGAGI. This CDR3 is 15 amino acids long. Trimming took 6 bases from V and 8 from J, leaving 22 bases between them. DNA for the CDR3: TGTGCCAGCAGACAAACCCGGGACCGCTTCTGGGAAGCTTTCTTT. Translating it yields CASRQTRDRFWEAFF.

Regarding this clone: The junction departs from the called germline gene at one end, perhaps through a read error. This CDR3 is CASSLWGEQYF. The DNA for the CDR3 is TGTGCCAGCAGCTTATGGGGAGAGCAGTACTTC. The chain carries TRBV28 and TRBJ2-7; D is unresolved. CDR1 is MDHEN, CDR2 SYDVKM, per germline. The CDR3 consists of 11 residues.

The chain has TRBV7-9 and TRBJ2-3, with TRBD2 matching over 8 bases. The CDR3 extends over 15 amino acids. J lost 4 bases, V lost 1 base, and 4 bases had no gene match. Germline V gene data show CDR1 as SEHNR and CDR2 as FQNEAQ (reference sequence). CDR3 bases: TGTGCCAGCAGCTTAGGCGGGAGGCGGTCAGATACGCAGTATTTT. Residues: CASSLGGRRSDTQYF.

The genes are TRBV5-1 and TRBJ2-4, with 9 bases lining up with TRBD1. Unmatched junction bases numbered 8, after V lost 4 bases and J lost 3 bases. This CDR3 contains 16 residues. Germline CDR1 reads SGHRS; CDR2 reads YFSETQ. DNA for the CDR3: TGCGCCAGCAGCCCGGGACAGGGCCGGGTCAAAAACATTCAGTACTTC. It encodes CASSPGQGRVKNIQYF.

The rearrangement joins TRBV30 to TRBJ1-5; tentatively, D is TRBD1 (5 bases). The CDR3 has 12 residues. V lost 1 base and J 9 bases, leaving 10 bases between the germline ends. Per germline, CDR1 GTSNPN and CDR2 SVGIG (reference sequence). CDR3 DNA sequence: TGTGCCTGGAGTGCGGTCGGGGGGCCCCAGCATTTT. Translation: CAWSAVGGPQHF.

V gene TRBV6-1 combines with J gene TRBJ1-4; a possible D gene is TRBD1 (6 bases). Trimming removed 2 bases at V and 5 bases at J, with 12 bases between. The CDR3 is 15 residues long. CDR1 and CDR2 from the germline V gene are MNHNS and SASEGT. The CDR3 nucleotides read TGTGCCAGCAGTGAATCCCGGGGGCACAATGAAAAACTGTTTTTT. It encodes CASSESRGHNEKLFF.

CDR3 region: CASSLQGTDTQYF. DNA of the CDR3: TGTGCCAGCAGCTTACAGGGCACAGATACGCAGTATTTT. This chain links TRBV7-9 with TRBJ2-3; no firm D call. V lost 2 bases to trimming and J lost 1 base, with 4 bases between them. The germline CDR1 and CDR2 sequences are SEHNR and FQNEAQ (reference sequence). The length of the CDR3 is 13 residues.

This sequence joins TRBV19 and TRBJ1-1; 12 nucleotides agree with TRBD1. Germline trimming cut 5 bases from V and 1 base from J; bases unmatched to any gene: 8. The CDR3 runs 17 residues. The germline gives CDR1 LNHDA, CDR2 SQIVND (reference sequence). CDR3 nucleotides: TGTGCCAGTAGTTTCAGGGGGACAGGGGGCAGGAACACTGAAGCTTTCTTT. It specifies CASSFRGTGGRNTEAFF.

The chain uses TRBV9 and TRBJ2-2; TRBD1 is a possible D gene (5 bases). The CDR3 runs to 15 residues. Trimming took off 0 bases at V and 0 bases at J, with 6 bases between the two ends. Germline lookup yields CDR1 SGDLS and CDR2 YYNGEE. The CDR3 sequence is CASSVGQPNTGELFF. The CDR3 DNA sequence: TGTGCCAGCAGCGTAGGACAGCCGAACACCGGGGAGCTGTTTTTT.

This rearrangement joins TRBV29-1 to TRBJ2-7; D unclear. CDR3 length: 14 amino acids. The germline CDR1 and CDR2 sequences are SQVTM and ANQGSEA. V was pared by 6 bases and J by 0 bases, with 15 bases between. CDR3 in amino acids: CSVAVIASSYEQYF. CDR3 coding DNA: TGCAGCGTAGCCGTCATTGCTAGCTCCTACGAGCAGTACTTC.

This chain uses TRBV18 with TRBJ2-3, with TRBD2 matching over 8 bases. The CDR3 covers 16 residues. V lost 3 bases to trimming and J lost 7 bases; unmatched junction nucleotides: 12. Germline CDR1 and CDR2: KGHSH and LQKENI. For the CDR3, the DNA is TGTGCCAGCTCACCTAACCGACGGGAGGGCGTCAATACGCAGTATTTT. Translating gives CASSPNRREGVNTQYF. Full variable domain (remainder filled in from reference TRBV18 and TRBJ2-3): NAGVMQNPRHLVRRRGQEARLRCSPMKGHSHVYWYRQLPEEGLKFMVYLQKENIIDESGMPKERFSAEFPKEGPSILRIQQVVRGDSAAYFCASSPNRREGVNTQYFGPGTRLTVL.

This chain connects TRBV5-1 to TRBJ2-1; 13 nucleotides line up with TRBD2. The CDR3 runs 17 residues. Germline CDR1 is SGHRS and CDR2 is YFSETQ. V lost 3 bases to trimming and J lost 4 bases; unmatched junction nucleotides: 7. In DNA, the CDR3 is TGCGCCAGCAGCTATGGGACTAGCGGGAACCTTTACAATGAGCAGTTCTTC. Its protein is CASSYGTSGNLYNEQFF. The full variable domain, rest sourced from reference TRBV5-1 and TRBJ2-1, is KAGVTQTPRYLIKTRGQQVTLSCSPISGHRSVSWYQQTPGQGLQFLFEYFSETQRNKGNFPGRFSGRQFSNSRSEMNVSTLELGDSALYLCASSYGTSGNLYNEQFFGPGTRLTVL.

This chain uses TRBV15 with TRBJ2-2; 8 bases are a match to TRBD2. From germline, CDR1 is LNHNV and CDR2 YYDKDF (reference sequence). There are 16 residues in the CDR3. Trimming cost V 4 bases and J 3 bases; bases outside gene matches: 7. In DNA, the CDR3 is TGTGCCACCAGCAAAGGCGGGACTAGTTACACCGGGGAGCTGTTTTTT. Translating gives CATSKGGTSYTGELFF. The complete variable domain, with remaining parts taken from reference TRBV15 and TRBJ2-2, reads DAMVIQNPRYQVTQFGKPVTLSCSQTLNHNVMYWYQQKSSQAPKLLFHYYDKDFNNEADTPDNFQSRRPNTSFCFLDIRSPGLGDTAMYLCATSKGGTSYTGELFFGEGSRLTVL.

The chain couples TRBV11-2 to TRBJ1-1; TRBD1 agrees at 8 bases. Germline trimming cut 2 bases from V and 0 bases from J; bases unmatched to any gene: 14. The length of the CDR3 is 19 residues. The germline V gene has CDR1 SGHAT and CDR2 FQNNGV. The CDR3 DNA follows: TGTGCCAGCAGCTTAAGGGTGTGGACAGGGATAAAGATGAACACTGAAGCTTTCTTT. It encodes CASSLRVWTGIKMNTEAFF.